The 17 T cell receptor beta chains below all came from one sample that was sequenced in a study of blood T cells in healthy people across ages. Primers used in a second PCR of roughly 6 to 11 cycles were a sample-barcoded 5' primer and a J-beta primer mix. From the 5' RACE reads, TCRdb called clonotypes with MiXCR, one entry per CDR3 protein. Here the sample spans some 790,000 distinct CDR3 sequences, under 30% being singletons. Sequencing was done on a sample of blood. Receptor source: a woman older than 75 in good health.

This chain links TRBV7-2 with TRBJ2-2; D not certain. Per the germline V gene, CDR1 is SGHTA and CDR2 is FQGNSA. Trimming removed 8 bases from V and 7 bases from J, with 14 bases in between. The CDR3 length is 13 residues. Here the CDR3 reads CASARRVDGELFF. The CDR3 DNA sequence: TGTGCCAGCGCCCGGAGAGTCGACGGGGAGCTGTTTTTT.

This rearrangement joins TRBV12-3 or TRBV12-4 to TRBJ1-1; 8 bases map to TRBD1. The trim removed 7 bases at V and 6 bases at J, leaving 10 bases unmatched. CDR3 length equals 14 residues. The CDR3 DNA is TGTGCCAGCAAACGACAGGGGATTAACGCTGAAGCTTTCTTT. It is translated as CASKRQGINAEAFF.

This clonotype has just a few counts. As DNA, the CDR3 is TGTGCCAGCAGTTTAAGGGGTTCTAAGGCAGATACGCAGTATTTT. Translation: CASSLRGSKADTQYF. The chain has TRBV27 and TRBJ2-3; D possibly corresponds to TRBD1 (5 bases). The CDR3 has 15 residues. Per germline, CDR1 MNHEY and CDR2 SMNVEV (reference sequence). Between the trimmed V and J ends, which lost 2 bases and 4 bases, there was a span of 13 bases.

This clonotype was seen at least ten times. The chain recombines TRBV7-2 with TRBJ1-2, with no clear D. Germline lookup yields CDR1 SGHTA and CDR2 FQGNSA. V lost 3 bases to trimming and J lost 4 bases, with 15 bases between them. The CDR3 runs to 15 residues. For the CDR3, the DNA is TGTGCCAGCAGCTTCCCAGGCAGGAACTTCTATGGCTACACCTTC. Protein: CASSFPGRNFYGYTF.

This clonotype was seen many times. The chain links TRBV6-2 or TRBV6-3 to TRBJ2-7, with 7 bases lining up with TRBD1. Trimming removed 5 bases from V and 3 bases from J; junction bases left unmatched: 7. The length of the CDR3 is 14 residues. The germline CDR1 and CDR2 sequences are MNHEY and SVGEGT. The DNA for the CDR3 is TGTGCCAGCAGTGGCTACAGGGGACACTACGAGCAGTACTTC. Encoded protein: CASSGYRGHYEQYF.

This clonotype appeared many times. V is TRBV27 and J is TRBJ2-6, with D maybe TRBD1 (6 bases). CDR1 is MNHEY, CDR2 SMNVEV, per germline (reference sequence). V was clipped by 0 bases and J by 4 bases, with 13 bases between them. The length of the CDR3 is 17 residues. The chain's CDR3 is CASSLSGGRRGANVLTF. As DNA, the CDR3 is TGTGCCAGCAGTTTATCTGGGGGCAGGAGAGGGGCCAACGTCCTGACTTTC. The full variable domain, its missing parts supplied by reference TRBV27 and TRBJ2-6, is EAQVTQNPRYLITVTGKKLTVTCSQNMNHEYMSWYRQDPGLGLRQIYYSMNVEVTDKGDVPEGYKVSRKEKRNFPLILESPSPNQTSLYFCASSLSGGRRGANVLTFGAGSRLTVL.

Concerning this clonotype: Just one base apart from a much larger clone, this may be a read error. The genes are TRBV12-3 or TRBV12-4 and TRBJ2-3, with 13 bases that match TRBD2. The CDR3 has 20 amino acids. The CDR3 region is CVSSLGDWPGTSGEADTQYF. The CDR3 nucleotides read TGTGTCAGCAGTTTAGGAGATTGGCCGGGGACTAGCGGGGAGGCAGATACGCAGTATTTT.

This clonotype turned up a few times. The chain is built from TRBV7-2 and TRBJ2-3; 8 bases map to TRBD1. CDR3 length: 17 amino acids. CDR1 is SGHTA and CDR2 is FQGNSA in the germline V gene. The J segment lost 0 bases and the V segment lost 5 bases, leaving 10 bases of the junction unmatched. The CDR3 bases are TGTGCCAGCAGCCAGGGGGCCGGGACAACCAGCACAGATACGCAGTATTTT. Protein product: CASSQGAGTTSTDTQYF.

This clonotype appeared many times. The DNA of the CDR3 is TGCAGTGCTAGAGATTGGCTAGCTGATCGGAATGAGCAGTTCTTC. This codes for CSARDWLADRNEQFF. The rearrangement joins TRBV20-1 to TRBJ2-1, with D tentatively TRBD2 (5 bases). Per the germline V gene, CDR1 is DFQATT and CDR2 is SNEGSKA (reference sequence). Trimming shortened V by 0 bases and J by 7 bases, and 16 bases separated the two germline ends. CDR3 length: 15 amino acids.

J is TRBJ1-3 and V is TRBV12-3 or TRBV12-4; D not resolved. Trimming shortened V by 1 base and J by 4 bases, and 11 bases separated the two germline ends. The CDR3 has 15 residues. The CDR3 DNA follows: TGTGCCAGCAGTTTAGGCGGGTTGTTCGGAAACACCATATATTTT. Its protein product is CASSLGGLFGNTIYF.

The V call is TRBV12-3 or TRBV12-4, the J call TRBJ1-1; 8 nucleotides match TRBD1. The V and J ends lost 10 bases and 7 bases, in that order; junction bases with no gene match: 8. There are 12 residues in the CDR3. CDR3: CATDRGSIEAFF. CDR3 sequence (DNA): TGTGCCACCGACAGGGGATCGATTGAAGCTTTCTTT.

The chain recombines TRBV19 with TRBJ1-2, with 9 bases aligning to TRBD1. V shed 5 bases, J shed 2 bases, and the junction held 12 bases outside the gene matches. The length of the CDR3 is 17 residues. Per the germline V gene, CDR1 is LNHDA and CDR2 is SQIVND (reference sequence). CDR3 nucleotide sequence: TGTGCCAGTAGTGCAACAGGGGGCTTTGAGTCAAACTATGGCTACACCTTC. Its translation is CASSATGGFESNYGYTF.

This clonotype was recorded at least ten times. V gene TRBV2 combines with J gene TRBJ2-3; unclear D gene. The ends were cut back, 2 bases at V and 5 bases at J, with 8 bases in the middle. Germline V lookup: CDR1 SNHLY, CDR2 FYNNEI. The CDR3 runs to 13 residues. The CDR3 DNA follows: TGTGCCAGCAGTGAAAATCCGAAAGATACGCAGTATTTT. Translating it yields CASSENPKDTQYF.

J is TRBJ1-6 and V is TRBV7-6, with D hard to call. The germline V and J ends were trimmed by 2 bases and 0 bases, with 8 bases remaining between them. Germline-derived CDR1 and CDR2 are SGHVS and FNYEAQ. This CDR3 contains 16 residues. As DNA, the CDR3 is TGTGCCAGCAGCTTATTGGGGATCTCCTATAATTCACCCCTCCACTTT. Translating it yields CASSLLGISYNSPLHF.

This clonotype was seen a handful of times. The rearrangement joins TRBV12-3 or TRBV12-4 to TRBJ1-6, with D unclear. This CDR3 has 12 amino acids. The ends were cut back, 7 bases at V and 7 bases at J, with 8 bases in the middle. The DNA of the CDR3 is TGTGCCAGCAAGGCGGGAAATTCACCCCTCCACTTT. Translated: CASKAGNSPLHF.

About this clonotype: A much larger clone is a single base away; this may be a read error. The chain joins TRBV20-1 to TRBJ2-3; 7 nucleotides agree with TRBD2. CDR1 and CDR2 from the germline V gene are DFQATT and SNEGSKA (reference sequence). CDR3 length: 14 amino acids. V was pared by 5 bases and J by 0 bases, with 5 bases of the junction left unmatched. The CDR3 nucleotides are TGCAGTGCTCCTCGGGGGGACAGCACAGATACGCAGTATTTT. Residues: CSAPRGDSTDTQYF.

This chain links TRBV4-2 with TRBJ2-5; 10 positions match TRBD2. Trimming removed 3 bases from V and 3 bases from J; junction bases left unmatched: 4. Germline V gene data show CDR1 as LGHNA and CDR2 as YNFKEQ. This CDR3 spans 15 amino acids. CDR3 sequence (DNA): TGTGCCAGCAGCCAGGGACTAGCGAGAGAAGAGACCCAGTACTTC. Its protein product is CASSQGLAREETQYF.